The 7 T cell receptor beta chains listed next were all sequenced from one sample in a study of beta chain features in type 1 diabetes. The study's findings and limits: A moderate, significant TCRB CDR3 shortening appeared in type 1 diabetes across four CD4+ subsets.

Their antigens remain unidentified. As every portion of the isolated RNA was reverse transcribed, the sequencing read expressed TCRB transcripts. This table comes from immunoSEQ multiplex PCR, and its TCRdb copy is limited to in-frame clones, with some not included. This sample has more than 250,000 clones; 24% occur once, and the top ten carry more than 0.009%. The sequencing input was naive CD4+ T cells from blood. The receptors originated from a woman aged 25 to 39 with type 1 diabetes.

The rearrangement uses TRBV7-9 and TRBJ2-1, with 11 bases matching TRBD1. CDR1 and CDR2 from the germline V gene are SEHNR and FQNEAQ (reference sequence). CDR3 size: 14 residues. The ends lost 5 bases at V and 4 bases at J; junction bases unmatched: 1. CDR3 sequence reads: CASSGTGGYNEQFF. Written as DNA, the CDR3 is TGTGCCAGCAGCGGGACAGGGGGGTACAATGAGCAGTTCTTC.

The chain employs TRBV30 and TRBJ2-3, with 7 bases matching TRBD2. The CDR3 has 13 residues. CDR1 and CDR2 from the germline V gene are GTSNPN and SVGIG (reference sequence). Trimming at V came to 2 bases and at J to 6 bases, leaving 5 bases not matched to a gene. The CDR3 DNA reads TGTGCCTGGAGTCGAGGACTAGATGATACGCAGTATTTT. Amino acids: CAWSRGLDDTQYF.

V is TRBV29-1 and J is TRBJ2-2, with 7 bases that match TRBD1. With 6 bases clipped from V and 2 bases from J, the junction kept 6 bases outside the gene matches. Germline V gene lookup returns CDR1 SQVTM and CDR2 ANQGSEA. The CDR3 runs 14 residues. The CDR3 protein is CSVYRGGNTGELFF. The CDR3 region has the DNA TGCAGCGTCTACAGGGGCGGTAACACCGGGGAGCTGTTTTTT.

A few counts support this clone. V usage is TRBV2 and J usage is TRBJ2-7; a weak D match, TRBD2 (6 bases). Germline V CDR1 and CDR2: SNHLY, FYNNEI. The CDR3 spans 14 residues. The V gene lost 2 bases and the J gene lost 3 bases, with 11 bases spanning the gap. CDR3 in amino acids: CASSELGTDYEQYF. The CDR3 coding sequence is TGTGCCAGCAGTGAACTGGGGACTGACTACGAGCAGTACTTC.

This rearrangement joins TRBV5-1 to TRBJ2-5, with TRBD2 matching 12 bases. Unmatched junction bases numbered 5, after V lost 0 bases and J lost 5 bases. Germline V gives CDR1 SGHRS, CDR2 YFSETQ. The CDR3 totals 16 residues. As DNA, the CDR3 is TGCGCCAGCAGCTTGGGACTAGCGGGGGAAGTGGAGACCCAGTACTTC. Residues: CASSLGLAGEVETQYF. Using reference TRBV5-1 and TRBJ2-5 for the parts outside the CDR3, the full variable domain is KAGVTQTPRYLIKTRGQQVTLSCSPISGHRSVSWYQQTPGQGLQFLFEYFSETQRNKGNFPGRFSGRQFSNSRSEMNVSTLELGDSALYLCASSLGLAGEVETQYFGPGTRLLVL.

This clone turned up a few times. One end of the junction does not line up with germline, which may come from a read error. V and J are TRBV7-9 and TRBJ2-1; 8 nucleotides line up with TRBD1. Germline V gene sequence: CDR1 SEHNR, CDR2 FQNEAQ (reference sequence). CDR3 size: 13 residues. CDR3 bases: TGTGCCAGCAGCGGGACAGGCTTATCTTACTGTATCTTC. Translating gives CASSGTGLSYCIF. The whole variable domain, remainder taken from reference TRBV7-9 and TRBJ2-1, is DTGVSQNPRHKITKRGQNVTFRCDPISEHNRLYWYRQTLGQGPEFLTYFQNEAQLEKSRLLSDRFSAERPKGSFSTLEIQRTEQGDSAMYLCASSGTGLSYCIFGPGTRLTVL.

V gene TRBV11-3 combines with J gene TRBJ1-5, with 7 bases fitting TRBD1. Germline CDR1 and CDR2: SGHNT and YENEEA. The CDR3 is 13 residues long. J was trimmed by 9 bases and V by 2 bases; bases with no gene match: 4. The CDR3 protein is CASSLRGQGPQHF. CDR3 DNA sequence: TGTGCCAGCAGCTTAAGGGGGCAAGGGCCCCAGCATTTT.